Included here is one T cell receptor beta chain sequence, with context. This specimen comes from a study of blood T cell repertoires in COVID-19. Study overall: Samples of COVID-19 (acute and convalescent) were obtained from the United States, Italy and Spain. T cells, B-cell-depleted T cells, or PBMCs provided the cDNA or gDNA that served as material.

Germline lookup yields CDR1 WNHNN and CDR2 SYGVQD (reference sequence). The CDR3 is made up of 15 amino acids. The V gene lost 6 bases and the J gene lost 0 bases, with 9 bases spanning the gap. Profiled with immunoSEQ multiplex PCR; TCRdb holds only in-frame clones, not every one. The table shows approximately 300,000 clones, with more than 70% occurring only once. The TCR comes from a woman in her twenties or thirties with COVID-19, enrolled during active disease. Sequenced: peripheral blood. The chain joins TRBV10-1 to TRBJ2-6; D is unclear. CDR3 loop: CASSHRASGANVLTF. CDR3 DNA: TGCGCCAGCAGCCACAGAGCCTCTGGGGCCAACGTCCTGACTTTC.